This TCR beta chain was identified in a study of PD-L1 blockade in urothelial cancer. Study-level background: Bladder-origin urothelial cancer in males covered twenty-five of 29 patients. The study recovered a median of around 140,000 T cells per blood sample.

Only in-frame clones appear in the TCRdb table, and some are missing; sequencing was by immunoSEQ multiplex PCR. The sample shows roughly 100,000 clones, around 89% of them seen only once. Time point here: pretreatment peripheral blood. V was trimmed by 4 bases and J by 0 bases, leaving 11 bases between them. Germline loops: CDR1 SGHRS, CDR2 YFSETQ. CDR3 length: 14 residues. The chain joins TRBV5-1 to TRBJ2-7, with D perhaps matching TRBD1 (6 bases). The sample in question was PBMCs, obtained around atezolizumab (anti-PD-L1) treatment. This TCR came from a woman older than 75 with urothelial cancer. This CDR3 reads CASSRDIRSYEQYF. For the CDR3, the DNA is TGCGCCAGCAGCCGGGACATTCGCTCCTACGAGCAGTACTTC.